This T cell receptor beta chain was captured in a study of blood T cell repertoires in COVID-19. On the study more broadly: Sample material is recorded as cDNA or gDNA derived from T cells, B-cell-depleted T cells, or PBMCs.

The method was immunoSEQ multiplex PCR; TCRdb's version includes in-frame clones alone and lacks a portion of them. The data contain tens of thousands of clones, about nine tenths of them singletons. With 3 bases removed from V and 5 bases from J, the gap between germline ends came to 12 bases. Germline values: CDR1 KGHDR, CDR2 SFDVKD. The CDR3 is 14 residues long. Source material: peripheral blood. The sequence was obtained from a woman of 80 years or more with active COVID-19. J is TRBJ2-5 and V is TRBV24-1, with D possibly TRBD2 on 5 matching bases. CDR3 residues: CATSDSGRMETQYF. The CDR3 nucleotides read TGTGCCACCAGTGATAGCGGACGGATGGAGACCCAGTACTTC.